The clone carrying this TCR beta chain came up many times. Antigen unknown. V was shortened by 5 bases and J by 2 bases, with 9 bases between the two germline ends. The CDR3 is 13 residues long. Germline CDR1 reads SGHTA; CDR2 reads FQGNSA. Documented time point: persistent/refractory GD, antithyroid drugs over 5 years with positive TRAb. TCR sequences were obtained from RNA taken from PBMCs. Sequencing libraries for TCR beta were prepared with iRepertoire HTBI primers and Arm-PCR of CDR3 regions. Original data processing: Throughout the samples, researchers identified fewer than 80 TRBV and more than twelve TRBJ segments. MiXCR, run by TCRdb on the multiplex PCR reads, gives a single entry per CDR3 protein. For this entry, the V and J calls and clone size follow TCRdb and not the study's own pipeline. The table includes about 420,000 distinct CDR3 sequences, roughly a quarter detected once. This sample was included in a study of regulatory T cells in long-lasting Graves disease. Study conclusions and caveats: Researchers reported studying only peripheral blood, not thyroid tissue. Persistent cases of Graves' showed reduced TCR diversity relative to newly diagnosed patients. TRBV28, TRBJ1-2 and TRBJ2-5 were favored in persistent disease.

The TCR was taken from a female donor with Graves disease. The J gene is TRBJ1-2, the V gene TRBV7-2; perhaps TRBD1 as D (5 bases). The sample here was peripheral blood mononuclear cells (PBMCs), taken when the disease was refractory, from a patient treated with antithyroid drugs. Here the CDR3 DNA reads TGTGCCAGCAGCCCCCGGACAAACTATGGCTACACCTTC. Protein product: CASSPRTNYGYTF.